The 16 T cell receptor beta chains reported below all come from one sample, sequenced in a study of T cells in Graves' hyperthyroidism and ophthalmopathy. Amplification of TCR beta CDR3 regions used RNA as the template. When the TCR CDR3 underwent first-round RT-PCR, the HTBI primer set was used. TCRdb analysed the multiplex PCR reads with MiXCR anew, one entry per CDR3 protein. The sample lists fewer than 750,000 distinct CDR3 sequences, under 60% seen once, with more than 7% in the top ten. Sequencing was carried out using peripheral blood or thyroid tissue (not recorded which). The receptors were gathered from a woman in her late teens or twenties with Graves' hyperthyroidism.

The genes are TRBV12-3 or TRBV12-4 and TRBJ2-6; 9 nucleotides agree with TRBD1. V lost 5 bases, J lost 2 bases, and 10 bases stayed unmatched. This CDR3 spans 18 amino acids. CDR3 DNA: TGTGCCAGCAGTCGGACAGGGGAAAAGGGGCCTGGGGCCAACGTCCTGACTTTC. This sequence encodes CASSRTGEKGPGANVLTF.

The CDR3 loop is CAISEMRGLSAEAFF. The CDR3 nucleotides are TGTGCCATCAGTGAGATGCGGGGCCTAAGCGCTGAAGCTTTCTTT. J is TRBJ1-1 and V is TRBV10-3; perhaps TRBD1 as D (5 bases). V lost 2 bases and J 6 bases, leaving 16 bases between the germline ends. The length of the CDR3 is 15 residues. Germline V CDR1 and CDR2: ENHRY, SYGVKD.

V gene TRBV20-1 combines with J gene TRBJ2-5; the D call may be TRBD1 or TRBD2 (6 bases each). Per the germline V gene, CDR1 is DFQATT and CDR2 is SNEGSKA (reference sequence). The CDR3 consists of 15 residues. Trimming shortened V by 0 bases and J by 2 bases, and 13 bases separated the two germline ends. For the CDR3, the DNA is TGCAGTGCTAGAGATTTACAGGGAGGACAAGAGACCCAGTACTTC. It translates to CSARDLQGGQETQYF.

Notes on this clonotype: No conserved phenylalanine or tryptophan is present at the end of the CDR3, so a read error is the likely explanation. The chain uses TRBV5-1 and TRBJ2-5; D perhaps matches TRBD1 (5 bases). V dropped 3 bases and J dropped 4 bases, with 10 bases sitting between them. Germline V CDR1 and CDR2: SGHRS, YFSETQ. This CDR3 contains 13 residues. In DNA, the CDR3 is TGCGCCAGCAGCTACCAGGGCGGAGAGACCCAGTACCTC. Translating gives CASSYQGGETQYL.

This clonotype has only a few counts. The chain is built from TRBV25-1 and TRBJ2-5, with 11 bases lining up with TRBD2. Germline-derived CDR1 and CDR2 are MGHDK and SYGVNS. The CDR3 runs 16 residues. Trimming cost V 1 base and J 2 bases; bases outside gene matches: 3. The chain's CDR3 is CASSELTSGAQETQYF. The CDR3 bases are TGTGCCAGCAGTGAATTGACTAGCGGGGCGCAAGAGACCCAGTACTTC.

This clonotype was seen only a few times. The chain combines TRBV5-1 with TRBJ1-6, with D possibly matching TRBD1 (5 bases). The CDR3 spans 16 residues. Trimming cost V 4 bases and J 9 bases, with 20 bases left between them. CDR1 SGHRS and CDR2 YFSETQ come from the germline V gene. CDR3 in DNA: TGCGCCAGCAGCGCCGGGGGGACGGGAAGGATTTCACCCCTCCACTTT. Translated, it gives CASSAGGTGRISPLHF.

The chain couples TRBV2 to TRBJ2-6; 12 bases line up with TRBD1. The CDR3 covers 18 residues. Losses at the gene ends were 5 bases for V and 2 bases for J; bases not matched to a gene: 7. Germline assignment: CDR1 SNHLY and CDR2 FYNNEI. The CDR3 sequence: CASSFRDRGRTGANVLTF. The CDR3 DNA is TGTGCCAGCAGTTTCCGGGACAGGGGGCGTACTGGGGCCAACGTCCTGACTTTC.

The rearrangement links TRBV24-1 to TRBJ2-1; D is unclear. V was trimmed by 1 base and J by 12 bases, leaving 12 bases between them. CDR1 is KGHDR, CDR2 SFDVKD, per germline. The CDR3 consists of 13 residues. The CDR3 nucleotides read TGTGCCACCAGTGATTTAGGCAAAAACTTGCAGTTCTTC. It is translated as CATSDLGKNLQFF.

This clonotype was observed many times. The chain employs TRBV7-2 and TRBJ1-5; D remains unclear. V lost 1 base and J lost 1, with 8 bases in between. This CDR3 has 15 amino acids. Per germline, CDR1 SGHTA and CDR2 FQGNSA. The CDR3 reads CASSLGGMSNQPQHF. The CDR3 region has the DNA TGTGCCAGCAGCTTAGGGGGAATGAGCAATCAGCCCCAGCATTTT.

This clonotype was seen a handful of times. The chain couples TRBV9 to TRBJ2-2; the D gene is possibly TRBD2 (6 bases). This CDR3 spans 16 amino acids. Trimming removed 0 bases at V and 2 bases at J, with 11 bases between. Germline V CDR1 and CDR2: SGDLS, YYNGEE. In DNA form, the CDR3 reads TGTGCCAGCAGCGTAGCGGATAGCGGAAACACCGGGGAGCTGTTTTTT. It yields the protein CASSVADSGNTGELFF.

A note on this clonotype: It is likely a read error, because the conserved phenylalanine at the end of the CDR3 is missing. This chain links TRBV14 with TRBJ2-5, with D maybe TRBD1 (6 bases). V was trimmed by 11 bases and J by 4 bases, leaving 17 bases between them. Germline CDR1 is SGHDN and CDR2 is FVKESK. The CDR3 spans 13 residues. In DNA form, the CDR3 reads TGTGCCTGGAGTAGGGGACACGGAGAGACCCAGTACCTC. Translating it yields CAWSRGHGETQYL.

This CDR3 is CSTIRNQPEAFF. CDR3 coding DNA: TGCAGTACTATAAGGAATCAACCTGAAGCTTTCTTT. The chain joins TRBV20-1 to TRBJ1-1, with no clear D. V lost 8 bases to trimming and J lost 6 bases, with 16 bases between them. Per germline, CDR1 DFQATT and CDR2 SNEGSKA (reference sequence). The CDR3 is made up of 12 amino acids.

This sequence joins TRBV20-1 and TRBJ2-5, with 11 bases matching TRBD2. Germline V gives CDR1 DFQATT, CDR2 SNEGSKA (reference sequence). This CDR3 is 14 amino acids long. The J segment lost 5 bases and the V segment lost 3 bases, leaving 5 bases of the junction unmatched. CDR3 in amino acids: CSASERTSGETQYF. CDR3 nucleotides: TGCAGTGCTAGTGAACGGACTAGCGGGGAGACCCAGTACTTC.

V gene TRBV5-6 combines with J gene TRBJ2-7; D unclear. V dropped 7 bases and J dropped 4 bases, with 9 bases sitting between them. Germline loops: CDR1 SGHDT, CDR2 YYEEEE. The CDR3 has 11 residues. The CDR3 loop reads CASALGYEQYF. DNA of the CDR3: TGTGCCAGCGCCTTGGGATACGAGCAGTACTTC.

The V gene is TRBV29-1, the J gene TRBJ1-2; TRBD1 might be the D (5 bases). V shed 8 bases and J shed 6 bases, with 19 bases lying between them. Germline values: CDR1 SQVTM, CDR2 ANQGSEA. CDR3 length: 13 amino acids. The CDR3 here is CSSQMMRGDGYTF. CDR3 bases: TGCAGCAGTCAAATGATGAGAGGGGATGGCTACACCTTC.

The chain employs TRBV10-3 and TRBJ1-2; 8 nucleotides line up with TRBD1. The CDR3 is made up of 15 amino acids. J lost 3 bases, V lost 6 bases, and 9 bases had no gene match. Germline V gives CDR1 ENHRY, CDR2 SYGVKD. Written as DNA, the CDR3 is TGTGCCATCAGATCGGACAGGGCTAGTCACTATGGCTACACCTTC. Translating it yields CAIRSDRASHYGYTF.